The rows below give T cell receptor beta chains drawn from one sample of a study of blood T cell repertoires in COVID-19. Sequencing was performed with immunoSEQ multiplex PCR; in TCRdb, only in-frame clones are kept and a portion is missing. Of about 230,000 clones listed, around 83% were seen once; the top ten hold 6.5% to 9%. Source material: peripheral blood. These receptors originate from a woman aged 45-59 years with acute or convalescent COVID-19. The CDR3 runs from the conserved cysteine through the conserved F or W. The D gene is left open where the match is weak.

v_call: TRBV6-5
d_call: .
j_call: TRBJ1-1
cdr3_aa: CASSHRIGNTEAFF
cdr3_nt: TGTGCCAGCAGCCACAGGATCGGTAACACTGAAGCTTTCTTT

v_call: TRBV28
d_call: .
j_call: TRBJ1-3
cdr3_aa: CASSFQGGSGNTIYF
cdr3_nt: TGTGCCAGCAGTTTCCAGGGCGGCTCTGGAAACACCATATATTTT

v_call: TRBV7-9
d_call: .
j_call: TRBJ1-4
cdr3_aa: CASSPRTGENEKLFF
cdr3_nt: TGTGCCAGCAGCCCCCGGACGGGAGAGAATGAAAAACTGTTTTTT

v_call: TRBV7-2
d_call: TRBD2
j_call: TRBJ2-5
cdr3_aa: CASSLGGRETQYF
cdr3_nt: TGTGCCAGCAGCTTAGGCGGGAGGGAGACCCAGTACTTC

v_call: TRBV20-1
d_call: .
j_call: TRBJ1-2
cdr3_aa: CSASPPPNYGYTF
cdr3_nt: TGCAGTGCTAGTCCCCCCCCGAACTATGGCTACACCTTC

v_call: TRBV2
d_call: TRBD2
j_call: TRBJ2-5
cdr3_aa: CASRRGLEETQYF
cdr3_nt: TGTGCCAGCAGGAGGGGACTAGAAGAGACCCAGTACTTC

v_call: TRBV6-5
d_call: TRBD2
j_call: TRBJ2-7
cdr3_aa: CASQRWGEGNEQYF
cdr3_nt: TGTGCCAGCCAGCGTTGGGGGGAGGGTAACGAGCAGTACTTC

v_call: TRBV4-1
d_call: TRBD1
j_call: TRBJ1-4
cdr3_aa: CASSRFITGGSNEKLFF
cdr3_nt: TGCGCCAGCAGCCGTTTTATTACAGGGGGCTCTAATGAAAAACTGTTTTTT

v_call: TRBV30
d_call: TRBD1
j_call: TRBJ2-1
cdr3_aa: CAWSGYRGHVYNEQFF
cdr3_nt: TGTGCCTGGAGTGGGTACAGGGGGCACGTCTACAATGAGCAGTTCTTC

v_call: TRBV24-1
d_call: TRBD2
j_call: TRBJ2-1
cdr3_aa: CATSDPSGSSYNEQFF
cdr3_nt: TGTGCCACCAGTGACCCCAGCGGGAGCTCCTACAATGAGCAGTTCTTC

v_call: TRBV18
d_call: TRBD1
j_call: TRBJ2-3
cdr3_aa: CASSSWTGDTDTQYF
cdr3_nt: TGTGCCAGCTCATCCTGGACAGGGGACACAGATACGCAGTATTTT

v_call: TRBV3-1/TRBV3-2
d_call: .
j_call: TRBJ1-1
cdr3_aa: CASSQAGFPEAFF
cdr3_nt: TGTGCCAGCAGCCAAGCAGGGTTCCCTGAAGCTTTCTTT

v_call: TRBV28
d_call: .
j_call: TRBJ1-2
cdr3_aa: CASSRTDLAPYYGYTF
cdr3_nt: TGTGCCAGCAGTCGGACAGACTTAGCGCCCTACTATGGCTACACCTTC